Below, 28 T cell receptor beta chains from the same sample are listed, as sequenced in a study of cytomegalovirus exposure and HLA in healthy donors. PCR amplification relied on 60 Vbeta primers (plus 13 Jbeta primers). Sequencing used immunoSEQ multiplex PCR; TCRdb keeps in-frame clones, though not all of them. The repertoire holds some 180,000 clones, with about 85% as singletons. The sequencing sample was made of PBMCs. Receptors were obtained from a man under 40 in good health and CMV-seropositive.

J is TRBJ2-5 and V is TRBV5-4; no clear D. The CDR3 contains 14 residues. V was cut by 3 bases and J by 5 bases, with 14 bases left in between. Per germline, CDR1 SGHNT and CDR2 YYREEE (reference sequence). The DNA of the CDR3 is TGTGCCAGCAGCTGGGCCCCCTTTGAGGAGACCCAGTACTTC. Translating gives CASSWAPFEETQYF. The whole variable domain, filled in from reference TRBV5-4 and TRBJ2-5, reads ETGVTQSPTHLIKTRGQQVTLRCSSQSGHNTVSWYQQALGQGPQFIFQYYREEENGRGNFPPRFSGLQFPNYSSELNVNALELDDSALYLCASSWAPFEETQYFGPGTRLLVL.

V and J are TRBV7-2 and TRBJ2-7, with 7 bases lining up with TRBD2. Unmatched junction bases numbered 8, after V lost 1 base and J lost 2 bases. CDR1 is SGHTA, CDR2 FQGNSA, per germline. The CDR3 runs 16 residues. The CDR3 region is CASSLGGGTFAYEQYF. CDR3 DNA: TGTGCCAGCAGCTTAGGGGGGGGGACTTTTGCCTACGAGCAGTACTTC. Full variable domain (outside the CDR3, taken from reference TRBV7-2 and TRBJ2-7): GAGVSQSPSNKVTEKGKDVELRCDPISGHTALYWYRQSLGQGLEFLIYFQGNSAPDKSGLPSDRFSAERTGGSVSTLTIQRTQQEDSAVYLCASSLGGGTFAYEQYFGPGTRLTVT.

The rearrangement uses TRBV19 and TRBJ2-7, with D possibly being TRBD2 (5 bases). Per germline, CDR1 LNHDA and CDR2 SQIVND (reference sequence). The CDR3 is 13 residues long. The V end lost 1 base, the J end lost 6 bases, and 10 bases lay between the germline ends. CDR3 bases: TGTGCCAGTAGTATAGGGACTTCCAGCGAGCAGTACGTC. Protein: CASSIGTSSEQYV.

V is TRBV6-6 and J is TRBJ1-1, with TRBD1 as a possible D gene (5 bases). Between the trimmed V and J ends, which lost 0 bases and 4 bases, there was a span of 9 bases. Germline lookup yields CDR1 MNHNY and CDR2 SVGAGI (reference sequence). The CDR3 runs to 14 residues. CDR3 nucleotides: TGTGCCAGCAGTTACTCGGGGCTCAGCACTGAAGCTTTCTTT. Amino acid sequence: CASSYSGLSTEAFF.

This clone has a handful of counts. The V gene is TRBV10-3, the J gene TRBJ2-7; a possible D gene is TRBD2 (5 bases). Germline V gene sequence: CDR1 ENHRY, CDR2 SYGVKD. CDR3 size: 11 residues. V lost 4 bases, J lost 4 bases, and 5 bases lay in between. The CDR3 nucleotides read TGTGCCATCAGTGCGGGGTACGAGCAGTACTTC. Its translation: CAISAGYEQYF.

The V gene is TRBV11-2, the J gene TRBJ2-1; no clear D. The CDR3 totals 12 residues. The germline CDR1 and CDR2 sequences are SGHAT and FQNNGV. Deletions cut 3 bases from V and 16 bases from J, with 16 bases between. CDR3 region: CASSFSEDLSFF. CDR3 DNA: TGTGCCAGCAGCTTTTCAGAAGACTTAAGCTTCTTC.

The chain joins TRBV2 to TRBJ1-2; 7 bases map to TRBD1. Germline assignment: CDR1 SNHLY and CDR2 FYNNEI. CDR3 length equals 12 residues. Losses at the gene ends were 7 bases for V and 6 bases for J; bases not matched to a gene: 5. The CDR3 loop reads CASTLDRDGYTF. The CDR3 DNA follows: TGTGCCAGCACCCTTGACAGGGATGGCTACACCTTC.

The chain employs TRBV10-2 and TRBJ1-5; D is possibly TRBD1 (6 bases). Trimming removed 7 bases at V and 5 bases at J, with 18 bases between. Germline V gene lookup returns CDR1 WSHSY and CDR2 SAAADI. This CDR3 comprises 15 residues. This CDR3 is CASNTGTPGDQPQHF. DNA for the CDR3: TGCGCCAGCAACACGGGGACACCTGGGGATCAGCCCCAGCATTTT.

This chain joins TRBV11-3 and TRBJ2-7, with a tentative D call TRBD2 (5 bases). Trimming took 1 base from V and 4 from J, leaving 5 bases between them. Germline CDR1 SGHNT, CDR2 YENEEA. This CDR3 has 12 residues. The CDR3 here is CASSLAGYEQYF. The CDR3, as DNA: TGTGCCAGCAGCTTAGCGGGATACGAGCAGTACTTC.

The chain links TRBV5-6 to TRBJ1-1, with unresolved D. This CDR3 has 12 amino acids. Germline-derived CDR1 and CDR2 are SGHDT and YYEEEE. The V and J ends lost 4 bases and 5 bases respectively, with 9 bases between them. CDR3: CASSRGWTEAFF. In DNA, the CDR3 is TGTGCCAGCAGCCGAGGGTGGACTGAAGCTTTCTTT.

This chain connects TRBV7-2 to TRBJ1-5, with 7 nucleotides matching TRBD1. Germline V gene sequence: CDR1 SGHTA, CDR2 FQGNSA. The length of the CDR3 is 14 residues. V gave up 3 bases and J gave up 5 bases; unmatched junction bases: 4. The CDR3 loop reads CASSLTGPDQPQHF. As DNA, the CDR3 is TGTGCCAGCAGCTTGACAGGGCCCGATCAGCCCCAGCATTTT. Using reference TRBV7-2 and TRBJ1-5 for the parts outside the CDR3, the full variable domain is GAGVSQSPSNKVTEKGKDVELRCDPISGHTALYWYRQSLGQGLEFLIYFQGNSAPDKSGLPSDRFSAERTGGSVSTLTIQRTQQEDSAVYLCASSLTGPDQPQHFGDGTRLSIL.

The V call is TRBV7-2, the J call TRBJ2-1; the match to TRBD2 covers 8 bases. With V trimmed by 3 bases and J by 4 bases, 8 bases remained unmatched. Per the germline V gene, CDR1 is SGHTA and CDR2 is FQGNSA. The CDR3 consists of 16 residues. CDR3 protein: CASSLVLLAGYNEQFF. CDR3 bases: TGTGCCAGCAGCTTGGTACTTTTAGCGGGATACAATGAGCAGTTCTTC. Full variable domain (rest looked up from reference TRBV7-2 and TRBJ2-1): GAGVSQSPSNKVTEKGKDVELRCDPISGHTALYWYRQSLGQGLEFLIYFQGNSAPDKSGLPSDRFSAERTGGSVSTLTIQRTQQEDSAVYLCASSLVLLAGYNEQFFGPGTRLTVL.

The rearrangement links TRBV13 to TRBJ2-3; D might be TRBD2 (6 bases). Trimming took off 2 bases at V and 4 bases at J, with 13 bases between the two ends. The CDR3 is 15 residues long. Germline lookup yields CDR1 PRHDT and CDR2 FYEKMQ (reference sequence). CDR3 nucleotides: TGTGCCAGCAGCTTATGGGGGGAAGGGTCAGATACGCAGTATTTT. This codes for CASSLWGEGSDTQYF.

This clone was seen only a few times. The rearrangement uses TRBV6-5 and TRBJ1-2; no firm D call. CDR3 length equals 14 residues. Trimming took 7 bases from V and 4 from J, leaving 16 bases between them. Germline V lookup: CDR1 MNHEY, CDR2 SVGAGI. Here the CDR3 DNA reads TGTGCCAGCACGGCCCAGGCCTCTGGCTATGGCTACACCTTC. Protein: CASTAQASGYGYTF.

This clone was detected once. V is TRBV4-1 and J is TRBJ2-1; 8 bases fit TRBD2. CDR1 and CDR2 from the germline V gene are MGHRA and YSYEKL. V lost 2 bases, J lost 2 bases, and 5 bases stayed unmatched. The CDR3 has 16 amino acids. CDR3 DNA: TGCGCCAGCAGCCAACTGGAGGGACTAGCCTACAATGAGCAGTTCTTC. Protein product: CASSQLEGLAYNEQFF.

The V gene is TRBV9, the J gene TRBJ1-2; D not resolved. This CDR3 is 15 amino acids long. Germline V gene lookup returns CDR1 SGDLS and CDR2 YYNGEE. V lost 0 bases and J lost 2, with 11 bases in between. The CDR3 DNA sequence: TGTGCCAGCAGCGTAGCACAGACGGGGAACTATGGCTACACCTTC. It translates to CASSVAQTGNYGYTF.

The J gene is TRBJ1-2, the V gene TRBV2; D unresolved. Trimming stripped 4 bases from V and 8 bases from J, with 11 bases between. Per the germline V gene, CDR1 is SNHLY and CDR2 is FYNNEI. The CDR3 sequence is 12 residues long. The chain's CDR3 is CASSGEAQGYTF. Written as DNA, the CDR3 is TGTGCCAGCAGTGGGGAGGCTCAGGGCTACACCTTC.

J is TRBJ2-1 and V is TRBV7-9; 7 positions agree with TRBD1. Germline-derived CDR1 and CDR2 are SEHNR and FQNEAQ (reference sequence). The CDR3 covers 14 residues. V trimming: 5 bases; J trimming: 4 bases; junction bases outside the gene matches: 5. CDR3 in amino acids: CASSPGTEYNEQFF. The CDR3 nucleotides are TGTGCCAGCAGCCCCGGGACAGAGTACAATGAGCAGTTCTTC.

The genes are TRBV7-9 and TRBJ1-1; a possible D gene is TRBD1 (6 bases). Trimming cost V 6 bases and J 1 base, with 9 bases left between them. The CDR3 is 13 amino acids. Per the germline V gene, CDR1 is SEHNR and CDR2 is FQNEAQ (reference sequence). The CDR3 loop is CASRVTGNTEAFF. CDR3 in DNA: TGTGCCAGCAGGGTGACAGGGAACACTGAAGCTTTCTTT.

This CDR3 is CASRLGLRQFF. The CDR3 coding sequence is TGTGCCAGCCGACTGGGACTCCGGCAGTTCTTC. The V call is TRBV27, the J call TRBJ2-1, with a possible D match to TRBD2 (6 bases). CDR3 size: 11 residues. V lost 8 bases and J lost 12, with 14 bases in between. Germline V gene sequence: CDR1 MNHEY, CDR2 SMNVEV (reference sequence).

V is TRBV14 and J is TRBJ2-1, with D uncertain. Trimming cost V 2 bases and J 6 bases, with 5 bases left between them. The CDR3 has 12 amino acids. The germline gives CDR1 SGHDN, CDR2 FVKESK. CDR3 loop: CASSQSSNEQFF. The CDR3 DNA sequence: TGTGCCAGCAGCCAATCTAGCAATGAGCAGTTCTTC. Combining the CDR3 with reference TRBV14 and TRBJ2-1 gives the whole variable domain EAGVTQFPSHSVIEKGQTVTLRCDPISGHDNLYWYRRVMGKEIKFLLHFVKESKQDESGMPNNRFLAERTGGTYSTLKVQPAELEDSGVYFCASSQSSNEQFFGPGTRLTVL.

The genes are TRBV19 and TRBJ2-5, with D unclear. The germline V gene encodes CDR1 LNHDA and CDR2 SQIVND (reference sequence). V shed 4 bases and J shed 5 bases, with 8 bases lying between them. The length of the CDR3 is 12 residues. In DNA form, the CDR3 reads TGTGCCAGTAGTAACCCCCAGGAGACCCAGTACTTC. It codes for CASSNPQETQYF.

About this clone: The same CDR3 can be traced to other DNA sequences in this sample. This sequence joins TRBV19 and TRBJ2-3; D uncertain. Trimming removed 5 bases at V and 1 base at J, with 7 bases between. The CDR3 runs 13 residues. Germline CDR1 LNHDA, CDR2 SQIVND (reference sequence). In DNA form, the CDR3 reads TGTGCCAGTAGTCCCCGGGGCACAGATACGCAGTATTTT. The encoded protein is CASSPRGTDTQYF.

The gene calls are TRBV2 and TRBJ2-1, with D possibly being TRBD1 (8 bases). The V gene lost 6 bases and the J gene lost 2 bases, with 11 bases spanning the gap. CDR1 is SNHLY, CDR2 FYNNEI, per germline. This CDR3 spans 14 amino acids. The CDR3 bases are TGTGCCAGCAGACAGGGGGGGCCCTACAATGAGCAGTTCTTC. Translation: CASRQGGPYNEQFF. Looking up the rest from reference TRBV2 and TRBJ2-1 gives the full variable domain: EPEVTQTPSHQVTQMGQEVILRCVPISNHLYFYWYRQILGQKVEFLVSFYNNEISEKSEIFDDQFSVERPDGSNFTLKIRSTKLEDSAMYFCASRQGGPYNEQFFGPGTRLTVL.

The chain employs TRBV4-3 and TRBJ1-2; D is possibly TRBD1 (5 bases). The CDR3 covers 13 residues. CDR1 and CDR2 (germline): LGHNA, YSLEER. Between the trimmed V and J ends, which lost 5 bases and 8 bases, there was a span of 15 bases. This chain's CDR3 is CASSLGEGRGYTF. CDR3 DNA sequence: TGCGCCAGCAGCTTAGGGGAAGGGCGAGGCTACACCTTC.

V usage is TRBV4-2 and J usage is TRBJ1-2; TRBD1 is a possible D gene (6 bases). Germline CDR1 and CDR2: LGHNA and YNFKEQ. V was pared by 0 bases and J by 8 bases, with 16 bases between. The CDR3 loop spans 15 amino acids. The CDR3 reads CASSQDRRGGGGYTF. The CDR3 coding sequence is TGTGCCAGCAGCCAAGATAGAAGGGGGGGTGGAGGCTACACCTTC.

CDR3 coding DNA: TGTGCCAGCAGCGCTGGACTAGCGGGAGTGGGTGAGCAGTTCTTC. Translation: CASSAGLAGVGEQFF. The chain couples TRBV9 to TRBJ2-1; 13 nucleotides match TRBD2. Germline V gene lookup returns CDR1 SGDLS and CDR2 YYNGEE. V dropped 3 bases and J dropped 9; count of bases not matched to a gene: 6. The CDR3 length is 15 residues.

The V gene is TRBV16, the J gene TRBJ1-1, with unresolved D. Trimming pared 1 base from V and 3 bases from J, leaving 18 bases between. Germline CDR1 KGHSY, CDR2 FQNENV. There are 17 residues in the CDR3. CDR3 amino acids: CASSQYRRGESDTEAFF. CDR3 nucleotides: TGTGCCAGCAGCCAATACCGCCGGGGAGAGAGTGACACTGAAGCTTTCTTT.